The 5 T cell receptor beta chains presented below share a single source sample, sequenced in a study of monozygotic twins with inflammatory bowel disease. TCRdb processed the 5' RACE reads again and assigns one entry to each CDR3 protein, with no DNA. Found here are hundreds of thousands of distinct CDR3 sequences; the top ten clones hold about 2.4%. The sample was blood. The receptors originated from a human donor with ulcerative colitis or Crohn's disease, or a healthy co-twin of an affected twin (not recorded which).

This chain connects TRBV28 to TRBJ1-3; TCRdb returns TRBD1, unconfirmable since there is no DNA. CDR1 MDHEN and CDR2 SYDVKM come from the germline V gene. The CDR3 extends over 15 amino acids. CDR3 sequence: CASTPGTLSGNTIYF.

The V gene is TRBV6-5, the J gene TRBJ2-5; TCRdb indicates TRBD1, and absent DNA this call remains unverified. The CDR3 has 15 residues. Germline V gene lookup returns CDR1 MNHEY and CDR2 SVGAGI. CDR3 protein: CASSYLGQFRETQYF.

This CDR3 reads CASSSTGVPSTDTQYF. The J gene is TRBJ2-3, the V gene TRBV7-9; TCRdb names TRBD1, which stays unverified in the absence of DNA. Germline V lookup: CDR1 SEHNR, CDR2 FQNEAQ (reference sequence). CDR3 length: 16 amino acids.

This chain uses TRBV6-2 or TRBV6-3 with TRBJ2-5; lacking DNA, the TRBD2 call made by TCRdb goes unchecked. Germline V CDR1 and CDR2: MNHEY, SVGEGT. The CDR3 loop spans 13 amino acids. CDR3 sequence: CASSEGSGETQYF.

The chain links TRBV2 to TRBJ1-1; without DNA, the TCRdb call of TRBD1 cannot be checked. The length of the CDR3 is 13 residues. The germline V gene has CDR1 SNHLY and CDR2 FYNNEI. The CDR3 protein is CASIRLTGAEAFF.